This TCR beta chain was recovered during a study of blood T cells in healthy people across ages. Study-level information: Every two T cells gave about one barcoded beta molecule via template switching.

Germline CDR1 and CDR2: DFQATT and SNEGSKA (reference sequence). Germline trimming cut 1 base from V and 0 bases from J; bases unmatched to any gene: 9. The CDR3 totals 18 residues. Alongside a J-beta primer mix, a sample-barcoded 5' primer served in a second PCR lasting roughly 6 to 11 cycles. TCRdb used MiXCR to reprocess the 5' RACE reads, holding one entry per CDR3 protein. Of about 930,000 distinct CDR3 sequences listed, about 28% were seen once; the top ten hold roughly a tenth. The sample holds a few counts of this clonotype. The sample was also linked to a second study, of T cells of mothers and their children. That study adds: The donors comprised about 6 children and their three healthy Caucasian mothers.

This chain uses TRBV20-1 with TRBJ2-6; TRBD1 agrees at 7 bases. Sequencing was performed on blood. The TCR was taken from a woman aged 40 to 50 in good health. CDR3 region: CSARGQGTPLSGANVLTF. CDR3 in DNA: TGCAGTGCTAGAGGACAGGGAACCCCGCTCTCTGGGGCCAACGTCCTGACTTTC.